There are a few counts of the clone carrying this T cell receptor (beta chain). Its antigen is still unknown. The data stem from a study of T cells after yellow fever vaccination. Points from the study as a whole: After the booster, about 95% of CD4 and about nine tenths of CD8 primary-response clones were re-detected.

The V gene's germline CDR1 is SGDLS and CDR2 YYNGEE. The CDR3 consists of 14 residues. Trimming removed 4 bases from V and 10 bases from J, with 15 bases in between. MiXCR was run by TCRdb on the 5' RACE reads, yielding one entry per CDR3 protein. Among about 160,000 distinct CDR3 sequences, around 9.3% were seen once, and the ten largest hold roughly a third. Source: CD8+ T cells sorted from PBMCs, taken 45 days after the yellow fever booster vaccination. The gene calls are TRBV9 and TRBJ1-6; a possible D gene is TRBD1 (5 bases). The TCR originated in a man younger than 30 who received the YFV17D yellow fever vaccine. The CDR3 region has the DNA TGTGCCAGCAGCCCCGGGGCCACCGCCTCACCCCTCCACTTT. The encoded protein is CASSPGATASPLHF.